These 3 T cell receptor beta chains share one sample of origin, sequenced in a study of blood T cell repertoires in COVID-19. The assay was immunoSEQ multiplex PCR, and TCRdb's table has in-frame clones only and misses some. The sample consists of 95,000 to 150,000 clones, about 83% of them appearing once. Material for sequencing was PBMCs or T cells enriched from blood (not recorded which). These receptor sequences come from a woman under 40 who had recovered from COVID-19.

This sequence joins TRBV7-2 and TRBJ2-7; 7 nucleotides agree with TRBD2. V was pared by 3 bases and J by 0 bases, with 2 bases of the junction left unmatched. CDR3 size: 14 residues. Germline CDR1 reads SGHTA; CDR2 reads FQGNSA. The CDR3 protein is CASSFPSGSYEQYF. CDR3 in DNA: TGTGCCAGCAGCTTTCCTAGCGGCTCCTACGAGCAGTACTTC.

This sequence joins TRBV12-3 or TRBV12-4 and TRBJ1-1, with unresolved D. The CDR3 extends over 12 amino acids. Trimming removed 6 bases at V and 4 bases at J, with 9 bases between. The CDR3 here is CASRPQSTEAFF. DNA for the CDR3: TGTGCCAGCAGGCCACAGTCCACTGAAGCTTTCTTT.

This sequence joins TRBV3-1 (or the pseudogene TRBV3-2) and TRBJ2-2; 7 bases agree with TRBD1. CDR1 LGHDT and CDR2 YNNKEL come from the germline V gene (reference sequence). J gave up 7 bases and V 1 base, and 15 bases lay outside the gene matches. CDR3 length: 18 residues. CDR3 nucleotides: TGTGCCAGCAGCCAAGTCGTCCAAGTCAGGGGGAGATTCGGGGAGCTGTTTTTT. Translated, it gives CASSQVVQVRGRFGELFF.